The 10 T cell receptor beta chains in this list originate from one sample, sequenced in a study of T cell responses to AZD1222 COVID-19 vaccine. TCRdb's table, derived via immunoSEQ multiplex PCR, lists solely in-frame clones and lacks some. The sample consists of 98,000 or so clones, roughly 90% of them appearing once. Sequenced material: peripheral blood, taken on day 0 of MenACWY control vaccination. Source of these receptors: an adult in good health.

The CDR3 bases are TGTGCCAGCAGCCAAGATAGGCAGGGAGGCTATGGCTACACCTTC. Translated: CASSQDRQGGYGYTF. The chain employs TRBV14 and TRBJ1-2, with D possibly matching TRBD1 (5 bases). Per the germline V gene, CDR1 is SGHDN and CDR2 is FVKESK. V was trimmed by 0 bases and J by 4 bases, leaving 12 bases between them. The CDR3 is made up of 15 amino acids.

The chain links TRBV5-1 to TRBJ1-2, with D perhaps matching TRBD1 (6 bases). CDR1 and CDR2 from the germline V gene are SGHRS and YFSETQ. The CDR3 has 13 amino acids. V dropped 0 bases and J dropped 6 bases, with 9 bases sitting between them. CDR3 loop: CASSLAGVNGYTF. The CDR3 nucleotides read TGCGCCAGCAGCTTGGCAGGGGTGAATGGCTACACCTTC.

The rearrangement links TRBV9 to TRBJ1-3; possible D gene TRBD1, 6 bases. In germline, CDR1 is SGDLS, CDR2 YYNGEE. V was cut by 4 bases and J by 0 bases, with 14 bases left in between. CDR3 length equals 16 residues. CDR3 amino acids: CASSPRGQNSGNTIYF. The CDR3 DNA sequence: TGTGCCAGCAGCCCTCGGGGGCAGAACTCTGGAAACACCATATATTTT.

This chain links TRBV9 with TRBJ2-3; 7 bases are shared with TRBD1. This CDR3 is built from 14 residues. J gave up 4 bases and V 0 bases, and 2 bases lay outside the gene matches. Germline-derived CDR1 and CDR2 are SGDLS and YYNGEE. The CDR3 loop is CASSVDRGADTQYF. The CDR3, as DNA: TGTGCCAGCAGCGTAGACAGGGGCGCAGATACGCAGTATTTT.

The chain combines TRBV5-1 with TRBJ2-3; 7 positions agree with TRBD1. With 4 bases clipped from V and 0 bases from J, the junction kept 8 bases outside the gene matches. Germline V lookup: CDR1 SGHRS, CDR2 YFSETQ. This CDR3 comprises 16 residues. This CDR3 is CASSEGAATSTDTQYF. Written as DNA, the CDR3 is TGCGCCAGCAGCGAGGGGGCCGCAACAAGCACAGATACGCAGTATTTT.

The chain joins TRBV9 to TRBJ2-5, with no clear D. CDR1 SGDLS and CDR2 YYNGEE come from the germline V gene. CDR3 length: 15 amino acids. Deletions cut 0 bases from V and 1 base from J, with 10 bases between. The CDR3 protein is CASSVDPVLQETQYF. The DNA for the CDR3 is TGTGCCAGCAGCGTAGACCCGGTACTCCAAGAGACCCAGTACTTC.

The V call is TRBV15, the J call TRBJ1-5, with D perhaps TRBD1 (6 bases). This CDR3 has 16 residues. The germline V and J ends were trimmed by 0 bases and 3 bases, with 12 bases remaining between them. Germline V gene sequence: CDR1 LNHNV, CDR2 YYDKDF (reference sequence). The CDR3 spells CATSRDRAGVNQPQHF. CDR3 coding DNA: TGTGCCACCAGCAGAGATCGAGCAGGGGTCAATCAGCCCCAGCATTTT.

V and J are TRBV6-5 and TRBJ1-5, with 7 bases matching TRBD1. The CDR3 contains 13 residues. After removal of 6 bases from V and 7 bases from J, the junction contained 6 bases not matched to a gene. Germline V lookup: CDR1 MNHEY, CDR2 SVGAGI. This chain's CDR3 is CASSLQGLQPQHF. In nucleotides, the CDR3 is TGTGCCAGCAGCCTACAGGGGTTACAGCCCCAGCATTTT.

The chain carries TRBV2 and TRBJ2-1; TRBD2 matches 11 bases. The CDR3 consists of 17 residues. The germline V gene has CDR1 SNHLY and CDR2 FYNNEI. V was clipped by 3 bases and J by 3 bases; unmatched bases: 7. The CDR3 DNA follows: TGTGCCAGCAGTGAGGCTAGCGGGGGGCTCCTCTACAATGAGCAGTTCTTC. Its protein is CASSEASGGLLYNEQFF.

The chain is built from TRBV28 and TRBJ1-5; a possible D gene is TRBD1 (6 bases). Germline values: CDR1 MDHEN, CDR2 SYDVKM. The CDR3 has 13 amino acids. V lost 6 bases, J lost 6 bases, and 12 bases lay in between. The CDR3 DNA follows: TGTGCCAGCAGGGGGACACTCGGTCAGCCCCAGCATTTT. Translating it yields CASRGTLGQPQHF.